These 30 T cell receptor beta chains share one sample of origin, sequenced in a study of cytomegalovirus exposure and HLA in healthy donors. Using immunoSEQ multiplex PCR, the repertoire was profiled, and TCRdb retains in-frame clones only, with some absent. The sample lists about 160,000 clones; approximately 96% were seen once. The sample was PBMCs. Receptors were obtained from a woman younger than 30 in good health and CMV-seronegative.

This chain links TRBV30 with TRBJ2-4; D possibly corresponds to TRBD1 (8 bases). Germline V gene data show CDR1 as GTSNPN and CDR2 as SVGIG (reference sequence). V gave up 2 bases and J gave up 8 bases, with 19 bases separating them. CDR3 size: 15 residues. The CDR3 DNA reads as TGTGCCTGGAGTCGCCACAGGGGGAGGGGAGACATTCAGTACTTC. The encoded protein is CAWSRHRGRGDIQYF.

This sequence joins TRBV25-1 and TRBJ2-2, with TRBD1 as a possible D gene (6 bases). Trimming pared 6 bases from V and 6 bases from J, leaving 11 bases between. Germline V gene data show CDR1 as MGHDK and CDR2 as SYGVNS. The CDR3 has 13 amino acids. CDR3 DNA: TGTGCCAGCAGGAGGGGGATGGCCGGGGAGCTGTTTTTT. Translating it yields CASRRGMAGELFF.

The rearrangement joins TRBV19 to TRBJ1-5; D might be TRBD1 (6 bases). The CDR3 sequence is 18 residues long. Germline-derived CDR1 and CDR2 are LNHDA and SQIVND (reference sequence). V was cut by 8 bases and J by 0 bases, with 23 bases left in between. The CDR3, as DNA: TGTGCCAGTTCACGAATGGACAGAGGCACGTATAGCAATCAGCCCCAGCATTTT. This encodes CASSRMDRGTYSNQPQHF.

The chain recombines TRBV4-1 with TRBJ2-3; D possibly corresponds to TRBD1 (5 bases). CDR3 length: 14 residues. Germline CDR1 and CDR2: MGHRA and YSYEKL. Trimming left V 1 base short and J 2 bases short, with 7 bases between. The CDR3 sequence is CASSQARATDTQYF. In DNA form, the CDR3 reads TGCGCCAGCAGCCAAGCCAGGGCCACAGATACGCAGTATTTT.

The chain carries TRBV18 and TRBJ2-3; TRBD2 might be the D (6 bases). Between the trimmed V and J ends, which lost 1 base and 1 base, there was a span of 18 bases. CDR1 is KGHSH and CDR2 is LQKENI in the germline V gene. This CDR3 is built from 18 residues. The CDR3 here is CASSPLRGTLLGTDTQYF. The CDR3 bases are TGTGCCAGCTCACCACTCCGCGGGACGCTGTTGGGCACAGATACGCAGTATTTT.

The V call is TRBV7-2, the J call TRBJ1-4, with TRBD1 identical over 7 bases. The V segment lost 4 bases and the J segment 0 bases; nucleotides outside the gene matches: 5. Germline lookup yields CDR1 SGHTA and CDR2 FQGNSA. The CDR3 loop spans 16 amino acids. CDR3 nucleotide sequence: TGTGCCAGCAGCTCGCAAGACAGGGCAACTAATGAAAAACTGTTTTTT. It codes for CASSSQDRATNEKLFF.

The CDR3 coding sequence is TGTGCCAGCTCACTAACTAGCACCAAAAACATTCAGTACTTC. It yields the protein CASSLTSTKNIQYF. This chain links TRBV18 with TRBJ2-4; the D gene is possibly TRBD2 (6 bases). The CDR3 runs to 14 residues. The V gene lost 4 bases and the J gene lost 2 bases, with 9 bases spanning the gap. Germline V gene sequence: CDR1 KGHSH, CDR2 LQKENI.

The CDR3: CASSPKHRGALMNTEAFF. In DNA, the CDR3 is TGTGCCAGCAGCCCGAAACACAGGGGGGCCCTCATGAACACTGAAGCTTTCTTT. The J gene is TRBJ1-1, the V gene TRBV27, with TRBD1 matching 8 bases. V trimming: 6 bases; J trimming: 0 bases; junction bases outside the gene matches: 15. The CDR3 totals 18 residues. Germline CDR1 and CDR2: MNHEY and SMNVEV (reference sequence).

The genes are TRBV6-1 and TRBJ1-2; 7 bases agree with TRBD1. Germline V lookup: CDR1 MNHNS, CDR2 SASEGT. V lost 6 bases to trimming and J lost 4 bases; unmatched junction nucleotides: 11. This CDR3 contains 15 residues. DNA for the CDR3: TGTGCCAGCAGCGCGAACAGGGGCTCTGGCTATGGCTACACCTTC. It encodes CASSANRGSGYGYTF.

This clone appeared once. The chain has TRBV7-2 and TRBJ2-5; 8 nucleotides align to TRBD2. The length of the CDR3 is 14 residues. V was clipped by 3 bases and J by 5 bases; unmatched bases: 5. Germline CDR1 and CDR2: SGHTA and FQGNSA. CDR3 bases: TGTGCCAGCAGCTTTAGCGGGGCCAAGGAGACCCAGTACTTC. Translating gives CASSFSGAKETQYF.

This chain links TRBV6-5 with TRBJ1-2; TRBD1 agrees at 9 bases. V lost 5 bases to trimming and J lost 13 bases; unmatched junction nucleotides: 5. The CDR3 sequence is 11 residues long. The germline V gene has CDR1 MNHEY and CDR2 SVGAGI. The CDR3 region is CASSHGQGSTF. The CDR3 nucleotides read TGTGCCAGCAGTCATGGACAGGGGAGCACCTTC.

The rearrangement joins TRBV7-2 to TRBJ2-7, with 8 bases that match TRBD2. CDR3 length equals 17 residues. CDR1 and CDR2 (germline): SGHTA, FQGNSA. The ends lost 1 base at V and 0 bases at J; junction bases unmatched: 8. CDR3 amino acids: CASSLVRGGFTSYEQYF. CDR3 coding DNA: TGTGCCAGCAGCTTAGTCCGGGGGGGTTTCACCTCCTACGAGCAGTACTTC.

This chain links TRBV13 with TRBJ1-5; 11 nucleotides match TRBD1. The V and J ends lost 5 bases and 7 bases, in that order; junction bases with no gene match: 7. Germline CDR1 is PRHDT and CDR2 is FYEKMQ (reference sequence). The length of the CDR3 is 15 residues. CDR3 nucleotide sequence: TGTGCCAGCAGCATATCCGGGACAGGGGGACAGCCCCAGCATTTT. Its protein is CASSISGTGGQPQHF.

The rearrangement uses TRBV2 and TRBJ1-1; D is undetermined. Deletions cut 6 bases from V and 2 bases from J, with 13 bases between. CDR3 size: 14 residues. Per the germline V gene, CDR1 is SNHLY and CDR2 is FYNNEI. The CDR3 loop is CASSQRQINTEAFF. CDR3 bases: TGTGCCAGCAGCCAGAGGCAGATAAACACTGAAGCTTTCTTT.

The chain combines TRBV19 with TRBJ2-5; 8 positions match TRBD1. Germline CDR1 is LNHDA and CDR2 is SQIVND (reference sequence). The CDR3 has 14 residues. The junction had 3 bases not matched to a gene; V was cut back by 5 bases and J by 1 base. The DNA for the CDR3 is TGTGCCAGTAGTGCGGGGACAGGCCAAGAGACCCAGTACTTC. It yields the protein CASSAGTGQETQYF.

The V call is TRBV2, the J call TRBJ2-5; D might be TRBD2 (6 bases). The CDR3 contains 14 residues. With 7 bases removed from V and 1 base from J, the gap between germline ends came to 13 bases. CDR1 is SNHLY and CDR2 is FYNNEI in the germline V gene. CDR3 protein: CASNYLASQETQYF. CDR3 nucleotides: TGTGCCAGCAATTATCTAGCGTCCCAAGAGACCCAGTACTTC.

This clone is a singleton in its sample. This rearrangement joins TRBV21-1 to TRBJ2-4; the table's D call of TRBD1 was not tested on the DNA. TRBV21-1 is marked as a pseudogene. This CDR3 region has 13 residues. The CDR3 is CASVSGQKNIQYF. CDR3 bases: TGTGCCAGCGTCTCGGGACAGAAAAACATTCAGTACTTC.

The J gene is TRBJ2-3, the V gene TRBV14; D uncertain. Germline CDR1 reads SGHDN; CDR2 reads FVKESK. This CDR3 region has 13 residues. Trimming removed 7 bases from V and 6 bases from J, with 14 bases in between. This CDR3 is CASTPPLGDTQYF. In nucleotides, the CDR3 is TGTGCCAGCACCCCACCCCTCGGGGATACGCAGTATTTT.

The V and J genes are TRBV4-1 and TRBJ1-1; D is perhaps TRBD1 (6 bases). Germline V lookup: CDR1 MGHRA, CDR2 YSYEKL. This CDR3 comprises 13 residues. Trimming cost V 5 bases and J 4 bases, with 11 bases left between them. The CDR3: CASSLTGPTEAFF. The CDR3 region has the DNA TGCGCCAGCAGCTTAACAGGGCCCACTGAAGCTTTCTTT.

The J gene is TRBJ2-7, the V gene TRBV7-2, with 9 bases matching TRBD1. This CDR3 is 14 amino acids long. Germline V CDR1 and CDR2: SGHTA, FQGNSA. J was trimmed by 5 bases and V by 4 bases; bases with no gene match: 6. The CDR3 spells CASSWRTGEDEQYF. Written as DNA, the CDR3 is TGTGCCAGCAGCTGGCGGACAGGGGAGGACGAGCAGTACTTC. The whole variable domain, remainder taken from reference TRBV7-2 and TRBJ2-7, is GAGVSQSPSNKVTEKGKDVELRCDPISGHTALYWYRQSLGQGLEFLIYFQGNSAPDKSGLPSDRFSAERTGGSVSTLTIQRTQQEDSAVYLCASSWRTGEDEQYFGPGTRLTVT.

The genes are TRBV6-1 and TRBJ2-7; 8 bases are shared with TRBD1. Looked up from germline, CDR1 is MNHNS and CDR2 is SASEGT. The CDR3 contains 14 residues. J was trimmed by 4 bases and V by 5 bases; bases with no gene match: 7. This CDR3 reads CASSPDRGPYEQYF. The CDR3 region has the DNA TGTGCCAGCAGTCCAGACAGGGGACCTTACGAGCAGTACTTC.

V is TRBV6-5 and J is TRBJ2-5, with 7 bases that match TRBD2. This CDR3 is 15 amino acids long. Germline V CDR1 and CDR2: MNHEY, SVGAGI. Trimming took 4 bases from V and 0 from J; bases not matched to a gene: 5. The CDR3 loop is CASSFLRGYQETQYF. DNA of the CDR3: TGTGCCAGCAGTTTTCTGCGGGGGTACCAAGAGACCCAGTACTTC.

The genes are TRBV7-6 and TRBJ1-1, with 7 nucleotides matching TRBD1. This CDR3 spans 15 amino acids. Germline CDR1 SGHVS, CDR2 FNYEAQ. Losses at the gene ends were 2 bases for V and 6 bases for J; bases not matched to a gene: 9. CDR3 residues: CASSLIADRMAEAFF. For the CDR3, the DNA is TGTGCCAGCAGCTTAATTGCGGACAGGATGGCTGAAGCTTTCTTT.

The chain combines TRBV6-1 with TRBJ1-1, with TRBD1 as a possible D gene (5 bases). The ends were cut back, 2 bases at V and 10 bases at J, with 14 bases in the middle. The CDR3 is made up of 13 amino acids. Looked up from germline, CDR1 is MNHNS and CDR2 is SASEGT. The CDR3, as DNA: TGTGCCAGCAGTGAAACGGGTCGGAGGGGAGCTTTCTTT. Encoded protein: CASSETGRRGAFF.

J is TRBJ2-2 and V is TRBV11-2; D possibly corresponds to TRBD1 (5 bases). The CDR3 length is 15 residues. V lost 1 base and J lost 6, with 12 bases in between. Germline CDR1 reads SGHAT; CDR2 reads FQNNGV. In nucleotides, the CDR3 is TGTGCCAGCAGCTTAGTCGGCGCAGGGTCCGGGGAGCTGTTTTTT. It is translated as CASSLVGAGSGELFF.

The chain employs TRBV19 and TRBJ2-1; the match to TRBD2 covers 9 bases. V lost 8 bases and J lost 9; bases outside the gene matches: 8. This CDR3 is built from 13 residues. The germline gives CDR1 LNHDA, CDR2 SQIVND (reference sequence). CDR3 nucleotide sequence: TGTGCCAGTTCTAAGAGCGGGGGGATTGAGCAGTTCTTC. Translating gives CASSKSGGIEQFF.

V usage is TRBV5-8 and J usage is TRBJ2-7, with D possibly matching TRBD2 (7 bases). This CDR3 region has 14 residues. CDR1 is SGHTS and CDR2 is YDEGEE in the germline V gene. Trimming pared 6 bases from V and 2 bases from J, leaving 15 bases between. CDR3: CASNPFGGPYEQYF. The CDR3 DNA sequence: TGTGCCAGCAACCCCTTCGGGGGGCCCTACGAGCAGTACTTC.

The CDR3 sequence is CAWSVRGMADTQYF. In nucleotides, the CDR3 is TGTGCCTGGAGTGTAAGGGGAATGGCAGATACGCAGTATTTT. The chain joins TRBV30 to TRBJ2-3, with D maybe TRBD1 (5 bases). Trimming took 0 bases from V and 4 from J, leaving 11 bases between them. CDR3 size: 14 residues. Per the germline V gene, CDR1 is GTSNPN and CDR2 is SVGIG (reference sequence).

The chain uses TRBV7-3 and TRBJ2-3, with TRBD2 identical over 11 bases. Germline values: CDR1 SGHTA, CDR2 FQGTGA. The CDR3 runs 15 residues. V gave up 4 bases and J gave up 4 bases; unmatched junction bases: 4. In DNA, the CDR3 is TGTGCCAGCAGCTCTAGCGGGGGGCCGGCAGATACGCAGTATTTT. This gives the protein CASSSSGGPADTQYF.

The chain uses TRBV19 and TRBJ2-4; possibly TRBD2 for D (7 bases). This CDR3 is 16 amino acids long. Germline V lookup: CDR1 LNHDA, CDR2 SQIVND (reference sequence). V lost 2 bases and J 0 bases, leaving 11 bases between the germline ends. This CDR3 reads CASSITGRVAKNIQYF. The CDR3 nucleotides read TGTGCCAGTAGTATAACAGGGAGGGTAGCCAAAAACATTCAGTACTTC.